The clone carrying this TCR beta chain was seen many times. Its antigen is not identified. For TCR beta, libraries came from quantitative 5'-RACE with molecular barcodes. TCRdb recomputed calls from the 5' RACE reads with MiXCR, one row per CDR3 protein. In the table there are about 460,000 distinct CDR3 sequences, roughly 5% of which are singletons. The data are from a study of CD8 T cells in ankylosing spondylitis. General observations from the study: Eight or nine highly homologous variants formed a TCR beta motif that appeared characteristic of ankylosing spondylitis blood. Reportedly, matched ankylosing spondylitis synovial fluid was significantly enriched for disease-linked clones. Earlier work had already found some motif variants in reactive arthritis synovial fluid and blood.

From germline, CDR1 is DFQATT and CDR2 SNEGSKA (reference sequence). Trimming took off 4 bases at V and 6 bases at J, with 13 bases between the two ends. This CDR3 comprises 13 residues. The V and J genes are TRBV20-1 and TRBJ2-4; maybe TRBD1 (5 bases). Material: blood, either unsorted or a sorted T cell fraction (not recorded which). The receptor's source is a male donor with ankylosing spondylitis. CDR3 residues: CSAISVGLNIQYF. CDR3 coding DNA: TGCAGTGCTATCTCCGTGGGGCTAAACATTCAGTACTTC.